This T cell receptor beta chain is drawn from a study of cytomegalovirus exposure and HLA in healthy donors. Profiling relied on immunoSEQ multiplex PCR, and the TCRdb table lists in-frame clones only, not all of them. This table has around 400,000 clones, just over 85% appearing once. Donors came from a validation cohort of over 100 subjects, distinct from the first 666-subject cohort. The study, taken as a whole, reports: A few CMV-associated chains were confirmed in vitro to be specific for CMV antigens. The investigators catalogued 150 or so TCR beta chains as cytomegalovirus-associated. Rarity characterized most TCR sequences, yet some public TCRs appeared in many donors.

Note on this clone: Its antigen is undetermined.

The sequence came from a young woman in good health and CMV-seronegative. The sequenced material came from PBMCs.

The DNA of the CDR3 is TGTGCCTGGAGTGTCACGGTCCTCGGGACCGGGGAGCTGTTTTTT. It codes for CAWSVTVLGTGELFF. This chain uses TRBV30 with TRBJ2-2, with D uncertain. Per the germline V gene, CDR1 is GTSNPN and CDR2 is SVGIG (reference sequence). The CDR3 runs 15 residues. Trimming shortened V by 0 bases and J by 5 bases, and 13 bases separated the two germline ends. The complete variable domain, with remaining parts taken from reference TRBV30 and TRBJ2-2, reads SQTIHQWPATLVQPVGSPLSLECTVEGTSNPNLYWYRQAAGRGLQLLFYSVGIGQISSEVPQNLSASRPQDRQFILSSKKLLLSDSGFYLCAWSVTVLGTGELFFGEGSRLTVL.